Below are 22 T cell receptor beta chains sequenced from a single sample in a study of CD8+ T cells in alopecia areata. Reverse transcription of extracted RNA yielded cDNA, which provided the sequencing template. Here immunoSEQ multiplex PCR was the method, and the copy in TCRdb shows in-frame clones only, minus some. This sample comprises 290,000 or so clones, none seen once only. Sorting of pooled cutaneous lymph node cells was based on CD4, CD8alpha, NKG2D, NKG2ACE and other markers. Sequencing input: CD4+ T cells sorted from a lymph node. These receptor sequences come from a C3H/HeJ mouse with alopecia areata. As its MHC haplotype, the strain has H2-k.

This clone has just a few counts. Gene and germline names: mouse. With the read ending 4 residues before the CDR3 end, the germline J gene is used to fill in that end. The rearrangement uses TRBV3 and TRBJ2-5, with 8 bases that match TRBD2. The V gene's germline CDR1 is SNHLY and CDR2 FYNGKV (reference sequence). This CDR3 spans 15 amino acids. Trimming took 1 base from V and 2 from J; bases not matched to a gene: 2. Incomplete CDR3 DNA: TGTGCCAGCAGCTTAGAACTGGGGGTCCAAGAC. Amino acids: CASSLELGVQD. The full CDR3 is CASSLELGVQDTQYF.

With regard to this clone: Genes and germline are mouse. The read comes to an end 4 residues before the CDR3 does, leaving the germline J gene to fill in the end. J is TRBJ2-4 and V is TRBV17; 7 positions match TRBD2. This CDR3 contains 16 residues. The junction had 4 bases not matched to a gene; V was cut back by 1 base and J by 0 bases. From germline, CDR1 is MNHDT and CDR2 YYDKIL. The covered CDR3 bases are TGTGCTAGCAGTAGAGCCTGGGGGACTAGTCAAAAC. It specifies CASSRAWGTSQN. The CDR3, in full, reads CASSRAWGTSQNTLYF.

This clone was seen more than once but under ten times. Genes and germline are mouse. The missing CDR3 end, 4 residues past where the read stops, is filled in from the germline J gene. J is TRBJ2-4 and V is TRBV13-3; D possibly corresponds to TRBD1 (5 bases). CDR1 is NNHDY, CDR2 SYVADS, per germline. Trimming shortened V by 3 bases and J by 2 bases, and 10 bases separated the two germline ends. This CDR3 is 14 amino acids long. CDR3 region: CASSAWTTQNTLYF. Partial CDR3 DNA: TGTGCCAGCAGTGCCTGGACAACTCAAAAC. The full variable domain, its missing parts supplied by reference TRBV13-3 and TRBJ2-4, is EAAVTQSPRSKVAVTGGKVTLSCHQTNNHDYMYWYRQDTGHGLRLIHYSYVADSTEKGDIPDGYKASRPSQENFSLILELASLSQTAVYFCASSAWTTQNTLYFGAGTRLSVL.

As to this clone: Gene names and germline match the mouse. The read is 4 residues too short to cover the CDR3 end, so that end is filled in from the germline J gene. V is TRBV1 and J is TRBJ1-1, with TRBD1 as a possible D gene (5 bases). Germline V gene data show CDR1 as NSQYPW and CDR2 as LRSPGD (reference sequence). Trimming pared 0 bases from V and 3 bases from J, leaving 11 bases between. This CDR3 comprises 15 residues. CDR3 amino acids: CTCSADAGRDTEVFF. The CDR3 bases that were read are TGCACCTGCAGTGCAGATGCAGGGAGGGACACA.

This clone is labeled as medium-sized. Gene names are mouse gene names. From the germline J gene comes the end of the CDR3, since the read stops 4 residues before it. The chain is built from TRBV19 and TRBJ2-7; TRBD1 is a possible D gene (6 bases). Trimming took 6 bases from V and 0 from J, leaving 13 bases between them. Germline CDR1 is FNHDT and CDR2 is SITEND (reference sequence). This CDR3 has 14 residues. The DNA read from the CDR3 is TGTGCCAGCACCGGTCAGGGGCCCTCCTAT. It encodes CASTGQGPSY. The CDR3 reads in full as CASTGQGPSYEQYF.

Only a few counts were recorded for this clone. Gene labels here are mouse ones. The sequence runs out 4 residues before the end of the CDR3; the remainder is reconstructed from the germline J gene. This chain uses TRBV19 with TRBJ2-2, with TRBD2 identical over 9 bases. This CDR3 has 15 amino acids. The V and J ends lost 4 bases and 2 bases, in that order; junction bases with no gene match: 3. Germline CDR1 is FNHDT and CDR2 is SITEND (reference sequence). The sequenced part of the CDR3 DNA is TGTGCCAGCAGTTACTGGGGGGTGAACACCGGG. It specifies CASSYWGVNTG. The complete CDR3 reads CASSYWGVNTGQLYF.

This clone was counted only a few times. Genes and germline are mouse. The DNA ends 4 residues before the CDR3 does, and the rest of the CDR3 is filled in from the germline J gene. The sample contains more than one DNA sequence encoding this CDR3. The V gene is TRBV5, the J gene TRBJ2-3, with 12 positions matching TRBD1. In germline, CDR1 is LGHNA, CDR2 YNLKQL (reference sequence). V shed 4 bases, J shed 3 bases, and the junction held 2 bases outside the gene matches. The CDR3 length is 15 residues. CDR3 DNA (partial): TGTGCCAGCAGCCCCGGGACAGGGGGCGCAGAA. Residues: CASSPGTGGAE. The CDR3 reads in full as CASSPGTGGAETLYF.

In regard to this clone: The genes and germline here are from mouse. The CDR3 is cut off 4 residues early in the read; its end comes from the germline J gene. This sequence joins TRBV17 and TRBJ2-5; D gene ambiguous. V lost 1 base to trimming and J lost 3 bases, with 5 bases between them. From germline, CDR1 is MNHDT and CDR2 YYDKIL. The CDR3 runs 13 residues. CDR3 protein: CASSRAWQDTQYF. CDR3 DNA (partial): TGTGCTAGCAGTAGAGCCTGGCAAGAC.

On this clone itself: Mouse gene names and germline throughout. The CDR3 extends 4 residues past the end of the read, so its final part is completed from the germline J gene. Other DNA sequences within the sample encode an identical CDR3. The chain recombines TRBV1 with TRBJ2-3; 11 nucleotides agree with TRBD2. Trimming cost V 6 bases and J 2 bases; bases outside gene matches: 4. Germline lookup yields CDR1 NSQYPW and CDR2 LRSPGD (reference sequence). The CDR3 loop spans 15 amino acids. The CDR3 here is CTCSTGGAFAETLYF. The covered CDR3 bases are TGCACCTGCAGCACTGGGGGGGCATTTGCAGAA.

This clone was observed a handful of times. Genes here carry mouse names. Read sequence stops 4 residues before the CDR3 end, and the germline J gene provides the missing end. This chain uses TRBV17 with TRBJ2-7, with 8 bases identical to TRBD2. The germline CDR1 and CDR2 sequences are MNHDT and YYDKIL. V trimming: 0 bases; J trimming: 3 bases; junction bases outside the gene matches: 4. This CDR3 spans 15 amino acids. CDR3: CASSRDVGGNYEQYF. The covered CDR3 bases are TGTGCTAGCAGTAGAGATGTGGGGGGGAACTAT.

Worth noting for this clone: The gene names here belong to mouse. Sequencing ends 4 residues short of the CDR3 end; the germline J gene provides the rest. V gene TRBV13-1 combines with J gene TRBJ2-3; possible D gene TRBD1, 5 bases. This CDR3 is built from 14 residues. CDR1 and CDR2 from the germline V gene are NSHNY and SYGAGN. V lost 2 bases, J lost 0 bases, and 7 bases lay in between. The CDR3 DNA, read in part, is TGTGCCAGCAGTGAAGGGGTTAGTGCAGAA. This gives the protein CASSEGVSAE. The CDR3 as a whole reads CASSEGVSAETLYF.

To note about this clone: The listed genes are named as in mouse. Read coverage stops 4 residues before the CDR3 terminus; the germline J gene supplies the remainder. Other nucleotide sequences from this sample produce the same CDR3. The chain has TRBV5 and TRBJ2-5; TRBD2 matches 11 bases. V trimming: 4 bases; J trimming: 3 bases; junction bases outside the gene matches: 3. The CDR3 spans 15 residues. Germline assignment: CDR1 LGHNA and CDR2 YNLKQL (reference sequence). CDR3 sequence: CASSPRTGGQDTQYF. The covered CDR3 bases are TGTGCCAGCAGCCCTCGGACTGGGGGGCAAGAC.

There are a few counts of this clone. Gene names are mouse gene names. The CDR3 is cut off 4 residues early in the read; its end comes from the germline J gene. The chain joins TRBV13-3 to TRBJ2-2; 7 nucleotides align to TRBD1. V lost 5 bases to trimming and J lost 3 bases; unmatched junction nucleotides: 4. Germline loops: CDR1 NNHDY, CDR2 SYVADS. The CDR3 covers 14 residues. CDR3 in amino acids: CASRNRGDTGQLYF. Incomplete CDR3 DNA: TGTGCCAGCAGAAACAGGGGAGACACCGGG.

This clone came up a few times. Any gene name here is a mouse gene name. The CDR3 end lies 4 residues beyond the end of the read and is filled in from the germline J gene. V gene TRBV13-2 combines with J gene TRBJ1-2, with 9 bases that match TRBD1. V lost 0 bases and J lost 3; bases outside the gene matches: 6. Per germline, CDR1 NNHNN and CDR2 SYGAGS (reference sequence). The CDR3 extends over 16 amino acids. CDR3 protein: CASGDARTGDHSDYTF. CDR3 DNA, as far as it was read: TGTGCCAGCGGTGATGCTAGGACAGGGGATCACTCC.

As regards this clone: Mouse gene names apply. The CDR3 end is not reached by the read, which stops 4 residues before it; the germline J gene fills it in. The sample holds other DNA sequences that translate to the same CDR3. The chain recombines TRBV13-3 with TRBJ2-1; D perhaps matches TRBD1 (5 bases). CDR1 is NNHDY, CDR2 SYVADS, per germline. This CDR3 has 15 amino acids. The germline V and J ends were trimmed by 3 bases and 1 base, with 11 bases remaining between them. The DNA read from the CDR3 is TGTGCCAGCAGTGCGCAGGGCGGGAACTATGCT. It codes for CASSAQGGNYA. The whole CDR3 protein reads CASSAQGGNYAEQFF.

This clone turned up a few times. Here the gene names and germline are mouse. Incomplete CDR3 DNA: TGCACCTGCAGTGCAGATCGGGGGGGGGCAGACACCGGG. Protein: CTCSADRGGADTG. The whole CDR3 reads CTCSADRGGADTGQLYF. This chain joins TRBV1 and TRBJ2-2; TRBD2 aligns across 8 bases. The sequenced fragment ends 4 residues before the CDR3 boundary, so the rest is inferred from the germline J gene. The CDR3 is made up of 17 amino acids. Per germline, CDR1 NSQYPW and CDR2 LRSPGD (reference sequence). Germline trimming cut 0 bases from V and 3 bases from J; bases unmatched to any gene: 6.

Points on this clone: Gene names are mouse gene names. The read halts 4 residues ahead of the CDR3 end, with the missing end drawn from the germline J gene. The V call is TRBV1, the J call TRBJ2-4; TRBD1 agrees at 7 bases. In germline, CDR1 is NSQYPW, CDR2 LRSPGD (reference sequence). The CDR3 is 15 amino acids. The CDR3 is CTCSADPGQKNTLYF. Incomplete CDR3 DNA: TGCACCTGCAGTGCAGATCCGGGACAGAAAAAC.

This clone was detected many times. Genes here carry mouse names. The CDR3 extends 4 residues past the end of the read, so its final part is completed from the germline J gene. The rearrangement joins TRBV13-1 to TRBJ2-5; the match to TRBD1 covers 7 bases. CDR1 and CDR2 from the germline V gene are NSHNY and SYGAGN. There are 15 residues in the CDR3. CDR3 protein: CASSPPTGRKDTQYF. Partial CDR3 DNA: TGTGCCAGCAGTCCCCCGACAGGGCGAAAAGAC.

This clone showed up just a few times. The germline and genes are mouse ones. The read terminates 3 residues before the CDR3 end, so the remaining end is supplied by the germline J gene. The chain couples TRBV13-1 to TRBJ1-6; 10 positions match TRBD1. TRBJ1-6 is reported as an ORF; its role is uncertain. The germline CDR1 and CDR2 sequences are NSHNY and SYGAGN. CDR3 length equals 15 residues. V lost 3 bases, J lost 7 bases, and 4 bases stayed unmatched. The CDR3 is CASSGDRGENSPLYF. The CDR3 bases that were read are TGTGCCAGCAGTGGGGACAGGGGAGAGAATTCGCCC.

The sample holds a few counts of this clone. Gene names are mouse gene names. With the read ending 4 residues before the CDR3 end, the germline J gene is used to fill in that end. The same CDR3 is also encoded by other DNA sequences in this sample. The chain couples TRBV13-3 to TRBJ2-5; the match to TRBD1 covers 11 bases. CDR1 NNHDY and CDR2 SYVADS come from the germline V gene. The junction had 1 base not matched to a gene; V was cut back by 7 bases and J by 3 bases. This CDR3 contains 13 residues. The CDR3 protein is CASRDRGQDTQYF. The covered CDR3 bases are TGTGCCAGCCGGGACAGGGGGCAAGAC.

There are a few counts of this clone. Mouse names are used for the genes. The CDR3 DNA, read in part, is TGTGCCAGCAGTGATAGTCTGGGGGCCTATGCT. This encodes CASSDSLGAYA. The full CDR3 protein is CASSDSLGAYAEQFF. This chain joins TRBV13-1 and TRBJ2-1; possible D gene TRBD2, 7 bases. Read coverage stops 4 residues before the CDR3 terminus; the germline J gene supplies the remainder. V was shortened by 1 base and J by 3 bases, with 11 bases between the two germline ends. The CDR3 covers 15 residues. The germline CDR1 and CDR2 sequences are NSHNY and SYGAGN.

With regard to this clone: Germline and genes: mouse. The covered CDR3 bases are TGCACCTGCAGTGCAGATCGTCAGGAGAGTGCAGAA. Amino acid sequence: CTCSADRQESAE. The full CDR3 is CTCSADRQESAETLYF. The gene calls are TRBV1 and TRBJ2-3; D is ambiguous. The read stops 4 residues short of the end of the CDR3; the missing end is completed from the germline J gene. The germline CDR1 and CDR2 sequences are NSQYPW and LRSPGD (reference sequence). The CDR3 spans 16 residues. The V and J ends lost 0 bases and 0 bases respectively, with 10 bases between them. Full variable domain (remainder filled in from reference TRBV1 and TRBJ2-3): VTLLEQNPRWRLVPRGQAVNLRCILKNSQYPWMSWYQQDLQKQLQWLFTLRSPGDKEVKSLPGADYLATRVTDTELRLQVANMSQGRTLYCTCSADRQESAETLYFGSGTRLTVL.